This TCR beta chain was retrieved from a study of blood T cell repertoires in COVID-19. Across the study: The cDNA or gDNA used as material had been derived from T cells, B-cell-depleted T cells, or PBMCs.

The age range of participants was about 18 to 89 years, with residence in roughly 25 US areas. TCRdb's copy holds only in-frame clones and misses some; the assay was immunoSEQ multiplex PCR. The sample carries 400,000 or so clones, 87% recorded once. This clonotype was sampled from a man aged 35 to 55 in a cohort exposed to, infected with or recovered from COVID-19 (not recorded which). Sequencing was done on a sample of PBMCs or T cells enriched from blood (not recorded which).

The CDR3 DNA sequence: TGCGCCAGCAGCCCGGGGCCGGGACTAGCGGACAATGAGCAGTTCTTC. Encoded protein: CASSPGPGLADNEQFF. The chain employs TRBV5-1 and TRBJ2-1; 11 nucleotides line up with TRBD2. The CDR3 contains 16 residues. Germline lookup yields CDR1 SGHRS and CDR2 YFSETQ. J was trimmed by 5 bases and V by 4 bases; bases with no gene match: 8.